A single sample gave rise to the 18 T cell receptor beta chains below, sequenced in a study of blood T cell repertoires in COVID-19. Generated by immunoSEQ multiplex PCR, the TCRdb table keeps only in-frame clones and is missing some. The sample has tens of thousands of clones; just under 85% are singletons. The material sequenced was peripheral blood. The origin of the receptors is a man aged 45 to 65 with acute or convalescent COVID-19.

The chain joins TRBV4-3 to TRBJ2-7, with TRBD1 matching over 9 bases. The CDR3 runs 15 residues. Germline CDR1 is LGHNA and CDR2 is YSLEER. Trimming took 6 bases from V and 2 from J; bases not matched to a gene: 8. CDR3 region: CASRSGTGSPYEQYF. CDR3 sequence (DNA): TGCGCCAGCAGGTCCGGGACAGGGTCCCCCTACGAGCAGTACTTC.

The genes are TRBV5-4 and TRBJ1-3; D is undetermined. V dropped 4 bases and J dropped 0 bases, with 14 bases sitting between them. Germline V gives CDR1 SGHNT, CDR2 YYREEE (reference sequence). CDR3 length: 16 amino acids. CDR3 DNA sequence: TGTGCCAGCAGCCCCGGACTCCTGAGCTCTGGAAACACCATATATTTT. Its translation: CASSPGLLSSGNTIYF.

There are a few counts of this clone. CDR3 region: CASSLTGSTNEKLFF. CDR3 sequence (DNA): TGTGCCAGCTCGCTCACAGGATCAACTAATGAAAAACTGTTTTTT. The chain joins TRBV18 to TRBJ1-4; maybe TRBD1 (5 bases). V was trimmed by 6 bases and J by 0 bases, leaving 11 bases between them. The CDR3 loop spans 15 amino acids. The V gene's germline CDR1 is KGHSH and CDR2 LQKENI.

The chain recombines TRBV29-1 with TRBJ2-7, with D possibly TRBD2 on 6 matching bases. Germline assignment: CDR1 SQVTM and CDR2 ANQGSEA. Trimming left V 4 bases short and J 10 bases short, with 20 bases between. This CDR3 has 13 residues. CDR3 residues: CSVVGQAGHAQYF. CDR3 bases: TGCAGCGTTGTTGGGCAAGCGGGCCACGCCCAGTACTTC.

This clone was detected only once. The V call is TRBV7-6, the J call TRBJ2-7; 9 bases line up with TRBD1. From germline, CDR1 is SGHVS and CDR2 FNYEAQ. The CDR3 length is 15 residues. V lost 8 bases to trimming and J lost 2 bases; unmatched junction nucleotides: 10. The CDR3 DNA follows: TGTGCCAGCGGATTGATGGGGGACAGGGCCTACGAGCAGTACTTC. Protein product: CASGLMGDRAYEQYF.

In this sample, this clone turned up a few times. The rearrangement uses TRBV19 and TRBJ1-2, with 8 bases identical to TRBD1. V shed 4 bases and J 5 bases; nucleotides not matched to a gene: 12. The germline V gene encodes CDR1 LNHDA and CDR2 SQIVND (reference sequence). CDR3 length: 16 residues. The CDR3 loop reads CASSTRQGSRGYGYTF. CDR3 DNA: TGTGCCAGTAGTACGAGACAGGGGAGCAGGGGTTATGGCTACACCTTC.

DNA of the CDR3: TGTGCCAGCAGTTTAGAGAGACTAACCCTTTACAATGAGCAGTTCTTC. Translating gives CASSLERLTLYNEQFF. The gene calls are TRBV28 and TRBJ2-1; TRBD2 might be the D (5 bases). Trimming took off 2 bases at V and 4 bases at J, with 15 bases between the two ends. The CDR3 is made up of 16 amino acids. Germline loops: CDR1 MDHEN, CDR2 SYDVKM.

The sample holds one count of this clone. The CDR3, as DNA: TGTGCCAGCAGGGATCACAGGGTCAATGAGCAGTTCTTC. It codes for CASRDHRVNEQFF. The chain carries TRBV6-5 and TRBJ2-1, with a weak D call TRBD1 (6 bases). Germline V gives CDR1 MNHEY, CDR2 SVGAGI. This CDR3 has 13 amino acids. V dropped 6 bases and J dropped 6 bases, with 12 bases sitting between them.

The chain has TRBV4-1 and TRBJ1-2; the D gene is possibly TRBD1 (6 bases). Looked up from germline, CDR1 is MGHRA and CDR2 is YSYEKL. V lost 4 bases, J lost 1 base, and 19 bases lay in between. The CDR3 is 17 amino acids. CDR3 nucleotide sequence: TGCGCCAGCAGCCCCTTTTCCAGGACAGAGCTTAACTATGGCTACACCTTC. Its protein is CASSPFSRTELNYGYTF.

This clone was counted a single time. V usage is TRBV27 and J usage is TRBJ2-1, with a possible D match to TRBD2 (6 bases). The length of the CDR3 is 16 residues. Looked up from germline, CDR1 is MNHEY and CDR2 is SMNVEV (reference sequence). Trimming shortened V by 1 base and J by 0 bases, and 10 bases separated the two germline ends. Written as DNA, the CDR3 is TGTGCCAGCAGTTTATACGCGGGAAGCTCCTACAATGAGCAGTTCTTC. Translated: CASSLYAGSSYNEQFF.

The genes are TRBV28 and TRBJ1-5; 9 bases agree with TRBD1. The CDR3 length is 14 residues. V lost 5 bases and J lost 5; bases outside the gene matches: 4. Germline V gives CDR1 MDHEN, CDR2 SYDVKM. CDR3 sequence: CASSGTGGHQPQHF. In DNA, the CDR3 is TGTGCCAGCAGTGGTACAGGGGGCCATCAGCCCCAGCATTTT.

V gene TRBV2 combines with J gene TRBJ2-5; 11 bases align to TRBD2. This CDR3 comprises 16 residues. In germline, CDR1 is SNHLY, CDR2 FYNNEI. V shed 5 bases, J shed 1 base, and the junction held 6 bases outside the gene matches. Here the CDR3 reads CASSSLAGDRQETQYF. CDR3 coding DNA: TGTGCCAGCAGTTCACTAGCGGGGGACCGCCAAGAGACCCAGTACTTC.

This chain joins TRBV30 and TRBJ1-1; tentative D call: TRBD1 (5 bases). Germline CDR1 is GTSNPN and CDR2 is SVGIG (reference sequence). V gave up 4 bases and J gave up 6 bases, with 12 bases separating them. The CDR3 totals 12 residues. The chain's CDR3 is CAWTRRGSEAFF. The CDR3 DNA reads TGTGCCTGGACCCGGAGGGGTTCTGAAGCTTTCTTT.

The rearrangement joins TRBV7-2 to TRBJ1-1; no definite D call. From germline, CDR1 is SGHTA and CDR2 FQGNSA. V dropped 5 bases and J dropped 0 bases, with 10 bases sitting between them. The CDR3 extends over 14 amino acids. The CDR3 DNA follows: TGTGCCAGCAGCACCAGAAATTTGAACACTGAAGCTTTCTTT. It codes for CASSTRNLNTEAFF.

The chain combines TRBV3-1 (or the pseudogene TRBV3-2) with TRBJ2-1; 8 positions match TRBD2. Unmatched junction bases numbered 13, after V lost 8 bases and J lost 4 bases. Germline values: CDR1 LGHDT, CDR2 YNNKEL (reference sequence). The CDR3 has 16 residues. CDR3 loop: CASGAHHSGDYNEQFF. The CDR3 DNA reads as TGTGCCAGCGGTGCCCACCATAGCGGGGATTACAATGAGCAGTTCTTC.

This clone showed up just a few times. The rearrangement links TRBV24-1 to TRBJ2-5, with D possibly being TRBD1 (5 bases). Germline-derived CDR1 and CDR2 are KGHDR and SFDVKD. V was shortened by 3 bases and J by 3 bases, with 10 bases between the two germline ends. The length of the CDR3 is 14 residues. DNA for the CDR3: TGTGCCACCAGTGATACAGGTTCCGAAGAGACCCAGTACTTC. It is translated as CATSDTGSEETQYF.

This chain joins TRBV9 and TRBJ1-2, with 8 positions matching TRBD1. Germline V CDR1 and CDR2: SGDLS, YYNGEE. This CDR3 has 15 amino acids. V gave up 0 bases and J gave up 4 bases; unmatched junction bases: 5. CDR3 DNA: TGTGCCAGCAGCGTAGGGGGACAGGCATCCTATGGCTACACCTTC. This codes for CASSVGGQASYGYTF.

Only one count was recorded for this clone. The chain combines TRBV30 with TRBJ1-2; 7 bases fit TRBD1. This CDR3 spans 14 amino acids. Unmatched junction bases numbered 8, after V lost 0 bases and J lost 7 bases. Germline CDR1 reads GTSNPN; CDR2 reads SVGIG (reference sequence). The CDR3 coding sequence is TGTGCCTGGAGTGTATTAAGGGGGCGAGGTGGCTACACCTTC. Its protein product is CAWSVLRGRGGYTF.